This entry concerns a single T cell receptor beta chain. What it binds is unknown. The entry originates in a study of T cell clonotyping in hematopoietic cell transplantation. V was clipped by 4 bases and J by 5 bases, with 20 bases between them. CDR1 is MDHEN, CDR2 SYDVKM, per germline. There are 17 residues in the CDR3. Profiling relied on immunoSEQ multiplex PCR, and the TCRdb table lists in-frame clones only, not all of them. Among 25,000 to 30,000 clones listed, more than 85% were seen once. General study results and limits: CD4 and CD8 repertoire contributions could not be separated without sorting. At the given depth, recipient repertoires were over 95% de novo clonotypes. After transplant, recipient diversity fell while pathologically expanded clonotypes grew through day 180.

Time point meaning: recipient sample about 28 days before transplant, after cytoreduction. Recipient blood drawn about 28 days pretransplant and days 30, 100, 180 after. The V and J genes are TRBV28 and TRBJ1-4; possible D gene TRBD1, 6 bases. Source: peripheral blood mononuclear cells, taken before stem cell transplant. This TCR came from a man aged 50 to 59 with acute myeloid leukemia. Some clones in this sample may be carry-over from other donors' samples. The CDR3: CASSSIFPRGQNEKLFF. Written as DNA, the CDR3 is TGTGCCAGCAGTTCGATATTCCCCCGGGGACAAAATGAAAAACTGTTTTTT.